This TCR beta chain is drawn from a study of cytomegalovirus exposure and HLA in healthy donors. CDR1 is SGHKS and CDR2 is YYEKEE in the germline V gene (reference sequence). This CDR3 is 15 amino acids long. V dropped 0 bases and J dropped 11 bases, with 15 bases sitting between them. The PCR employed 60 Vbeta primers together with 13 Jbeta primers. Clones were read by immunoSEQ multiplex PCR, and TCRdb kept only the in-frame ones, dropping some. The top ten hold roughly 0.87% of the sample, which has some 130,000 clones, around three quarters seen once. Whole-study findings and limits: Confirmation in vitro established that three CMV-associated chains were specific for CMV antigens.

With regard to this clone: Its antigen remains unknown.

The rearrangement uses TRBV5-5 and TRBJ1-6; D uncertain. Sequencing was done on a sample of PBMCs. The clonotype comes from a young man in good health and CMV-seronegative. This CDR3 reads CASSLDAVFYAPLHF. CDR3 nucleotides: TGTGCCAGCAGCTTGGATGCGGTGTTTTATGCACCCCTCCACTTT.